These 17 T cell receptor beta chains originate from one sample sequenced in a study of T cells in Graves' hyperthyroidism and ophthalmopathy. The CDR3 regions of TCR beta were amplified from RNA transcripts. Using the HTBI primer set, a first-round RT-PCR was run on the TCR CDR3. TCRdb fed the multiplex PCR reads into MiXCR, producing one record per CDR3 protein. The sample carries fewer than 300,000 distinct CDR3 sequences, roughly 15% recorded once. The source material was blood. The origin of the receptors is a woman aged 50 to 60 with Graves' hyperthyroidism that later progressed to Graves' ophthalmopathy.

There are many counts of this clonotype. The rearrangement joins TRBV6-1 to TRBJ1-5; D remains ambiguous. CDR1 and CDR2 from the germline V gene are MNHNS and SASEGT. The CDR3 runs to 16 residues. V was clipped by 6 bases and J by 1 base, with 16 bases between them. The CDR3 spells CASSLGLPGSNQPQHF. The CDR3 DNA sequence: TGTGCCAGCAGCCTAGGCCTTCCGGGGAGCAATCAGCCCCAGCATTTT.

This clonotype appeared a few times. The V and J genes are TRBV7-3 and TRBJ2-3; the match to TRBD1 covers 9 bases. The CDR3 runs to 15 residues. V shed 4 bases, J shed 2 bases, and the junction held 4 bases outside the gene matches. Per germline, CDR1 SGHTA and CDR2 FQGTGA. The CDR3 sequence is CASSSTGGTTDTQYF. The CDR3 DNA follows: TGTGCCAGCAGCTCTACAGGGGGCACCACAGATACGCAGTATTTT.

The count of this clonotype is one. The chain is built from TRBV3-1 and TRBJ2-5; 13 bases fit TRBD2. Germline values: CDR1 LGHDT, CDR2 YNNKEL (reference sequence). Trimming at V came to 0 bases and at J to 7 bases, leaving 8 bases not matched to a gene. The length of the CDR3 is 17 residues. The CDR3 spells CASSQEGLAGVRGTQYF. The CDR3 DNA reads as TGTGCCAGCAGCCAAGAAGGACTAGCGGGAGTCAGGGGGACCCAGTACTTC.

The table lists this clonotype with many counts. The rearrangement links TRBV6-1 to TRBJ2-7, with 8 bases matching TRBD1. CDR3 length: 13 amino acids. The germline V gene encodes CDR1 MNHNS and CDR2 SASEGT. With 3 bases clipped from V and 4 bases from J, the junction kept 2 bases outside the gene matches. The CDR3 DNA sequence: TGTGCCAGCAGTGACAGGGGGCCTTACGAGCAGTACTTC. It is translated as CASSDRGPYEQYF.

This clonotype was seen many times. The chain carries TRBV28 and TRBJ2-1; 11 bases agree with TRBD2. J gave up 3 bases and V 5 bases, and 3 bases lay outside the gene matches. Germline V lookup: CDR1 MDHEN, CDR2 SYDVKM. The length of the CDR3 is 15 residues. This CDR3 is CASSGGTSGYNEQFF. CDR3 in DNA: TGTGCCAGCAGTGGGGGGACTAGCGGCTACAATGAGCAGTTCTTC.

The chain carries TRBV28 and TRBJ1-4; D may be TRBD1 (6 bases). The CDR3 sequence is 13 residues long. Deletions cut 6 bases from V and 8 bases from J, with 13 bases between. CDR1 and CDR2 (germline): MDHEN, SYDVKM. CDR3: CASRQGGGEKLFF. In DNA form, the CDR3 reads TGTGCCAGCAGACAAGGGGGGGGGGAAAAACTGTTTTTT.

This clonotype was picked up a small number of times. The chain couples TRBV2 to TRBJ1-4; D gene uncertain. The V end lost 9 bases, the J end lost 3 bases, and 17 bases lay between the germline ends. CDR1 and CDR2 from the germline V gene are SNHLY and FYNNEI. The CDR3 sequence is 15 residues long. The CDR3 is CARARPPGANEKLFF. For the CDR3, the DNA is TGTGCCAGGGCTAGGCCCCCCGGGGCTAATGAAAAACTGTTTTTT.

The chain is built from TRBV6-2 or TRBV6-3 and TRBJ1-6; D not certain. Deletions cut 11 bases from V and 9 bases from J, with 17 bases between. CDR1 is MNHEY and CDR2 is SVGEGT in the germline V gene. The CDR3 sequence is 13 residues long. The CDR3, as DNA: TGTGCCGTCTCCTCCGGTGTTGGTTCACCCCTCCACTTT. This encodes CAVSSGVGSPLHF.

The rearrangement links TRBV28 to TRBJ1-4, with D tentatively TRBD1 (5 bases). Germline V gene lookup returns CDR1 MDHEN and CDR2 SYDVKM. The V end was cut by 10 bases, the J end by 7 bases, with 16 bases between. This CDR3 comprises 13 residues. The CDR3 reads CATGGRLGEKLFF. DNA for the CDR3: TGTGCCACCGGGGGTAGGCTGGGTGAAAAACTGTTTTTT.

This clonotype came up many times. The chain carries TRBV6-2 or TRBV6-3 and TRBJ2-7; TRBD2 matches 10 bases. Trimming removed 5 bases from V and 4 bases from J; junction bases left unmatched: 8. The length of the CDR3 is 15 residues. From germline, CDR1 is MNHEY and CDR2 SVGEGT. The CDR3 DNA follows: TGTGCCAGCAGTCAGGCGGGACTAGCGTTTTACGAGCAGTACTTC. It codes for CASSQAGLAFYEQYF.

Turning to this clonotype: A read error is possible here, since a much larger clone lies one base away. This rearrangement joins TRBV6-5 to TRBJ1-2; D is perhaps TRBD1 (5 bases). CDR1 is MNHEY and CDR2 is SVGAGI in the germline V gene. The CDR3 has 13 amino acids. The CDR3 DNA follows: TGTGCCAGCAGTCCCTCGGGGGACTATGGCCACACCTTC. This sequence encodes CASSPSGDYGHTF.

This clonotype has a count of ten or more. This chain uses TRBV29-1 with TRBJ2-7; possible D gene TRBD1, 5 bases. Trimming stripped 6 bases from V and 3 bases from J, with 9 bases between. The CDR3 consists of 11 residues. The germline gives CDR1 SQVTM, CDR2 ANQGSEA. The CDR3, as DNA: TGCAGCGTGGGGCTCTACTACGAGCAGTACTTC. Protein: CSVGLYYEQYF.

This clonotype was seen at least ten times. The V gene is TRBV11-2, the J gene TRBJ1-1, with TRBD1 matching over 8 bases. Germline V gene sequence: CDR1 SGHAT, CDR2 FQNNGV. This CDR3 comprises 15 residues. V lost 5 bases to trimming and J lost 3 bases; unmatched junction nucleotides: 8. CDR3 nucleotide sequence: TGTGCCAGCAGCCGCCGGACAGGGTGGGACACTGAAGCTTTCTTT. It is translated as CASSRRTGWDTEAFF. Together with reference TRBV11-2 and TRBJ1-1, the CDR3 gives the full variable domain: EAGVAQSPRYKIIEKRQSVAFWCNPISGHATLYWYQQILGQGPKLLIQFQNNGVVDDSQLPKDRFSAERLKGVDSTLKIQPAKLEDSAVYLCASSRRTGWDTEAFFGQGTRLTVV.

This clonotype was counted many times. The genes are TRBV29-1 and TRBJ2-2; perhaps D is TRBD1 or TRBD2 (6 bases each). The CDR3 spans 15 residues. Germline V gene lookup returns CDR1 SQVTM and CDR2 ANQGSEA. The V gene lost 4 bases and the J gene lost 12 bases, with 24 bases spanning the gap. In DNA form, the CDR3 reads TGCAGCGTTGGGGACGGACCCAATCTAGGGGGGAAGCTGTTTTTT. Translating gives CSVGDGPNLGGKLFF.

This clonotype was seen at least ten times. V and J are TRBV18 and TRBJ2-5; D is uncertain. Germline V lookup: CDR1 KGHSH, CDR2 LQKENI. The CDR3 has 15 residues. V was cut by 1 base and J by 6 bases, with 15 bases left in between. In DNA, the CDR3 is TGTGCCAGCTCACCACAAGAGGCAGCCAAGCAGACCCAGTACTTC. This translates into CASSPQEAAKQTQYF.

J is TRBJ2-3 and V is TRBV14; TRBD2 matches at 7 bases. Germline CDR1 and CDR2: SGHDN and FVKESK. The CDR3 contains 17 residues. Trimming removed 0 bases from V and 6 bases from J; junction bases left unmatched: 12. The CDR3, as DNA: TGTGCCAGCAGCCAAGATGCGGGGGAGGGCCCTAGCGATACGCAGTATTTT. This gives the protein CASSQDAGEGPSDTQYF.

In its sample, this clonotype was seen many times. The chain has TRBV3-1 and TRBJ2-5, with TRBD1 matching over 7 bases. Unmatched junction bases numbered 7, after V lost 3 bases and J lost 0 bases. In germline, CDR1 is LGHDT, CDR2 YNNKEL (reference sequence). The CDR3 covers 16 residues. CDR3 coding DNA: TGTGCCAGCAGCCATCTCGGACAGGTTTACCAAGAGACCCAGTACTTC. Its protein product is CASSHLGQVYQETQYF.